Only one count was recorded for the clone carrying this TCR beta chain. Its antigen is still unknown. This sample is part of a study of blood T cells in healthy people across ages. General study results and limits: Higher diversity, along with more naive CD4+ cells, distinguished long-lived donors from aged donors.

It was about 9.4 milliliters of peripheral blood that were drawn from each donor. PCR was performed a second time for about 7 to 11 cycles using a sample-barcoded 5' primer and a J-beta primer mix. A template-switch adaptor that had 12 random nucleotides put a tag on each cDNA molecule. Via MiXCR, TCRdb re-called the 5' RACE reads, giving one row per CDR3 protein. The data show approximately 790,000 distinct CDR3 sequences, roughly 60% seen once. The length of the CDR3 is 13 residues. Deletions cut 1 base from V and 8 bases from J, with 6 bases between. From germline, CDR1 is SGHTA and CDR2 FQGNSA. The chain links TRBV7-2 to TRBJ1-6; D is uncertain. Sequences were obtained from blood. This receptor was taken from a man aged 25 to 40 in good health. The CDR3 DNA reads TGTGCCAGCAGCTTAGAGAGGGATTCACCCCTCCACTTT. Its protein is CASSLERDSPLHF.